This T cell receptor beta chain is from a study of T cell responses to AZD1222 COVID-19 vaccine. Study results and caveats: The breadth and depth of Spike-specific TCRs increased once two AZD1222 doses had been given. Baseline serology detected seropositivity in only a handful of AZD1222 recipients.

There are 15 residues in the CDR3. V gave up 5 bases and J gave up 9 bases; unmatched junction bases: 10. CDR1 SGHTA and CDR2 FQGNSA come from the germline V gene. Remarks on this clone: Its cognate antigen is unknown.

Clones were read by immunoSEQ multiplex PCR, and TCRdb kept only the in-frame ones, dropping some. This sample carries tens of thousands of clones, over 75% of them seen once, and the ten largest clones take 9% to 13%. The chain is built from TRBV7-2 and TRBJ1-6, with 7 bases lining up with TRBD1. Source: peripheral blood, taken 28 days after the second AZD1222 dose. The receptor was isolated from an adult who received the AZD1222 COVID-19 vaccine. The DNA for the CDR3 is TGTGCCAGCAGCGCGAAGGAGGGGGCGCTTTCACCCCTCCACTTT. Translation gives CASSAKEGALSPLHF.